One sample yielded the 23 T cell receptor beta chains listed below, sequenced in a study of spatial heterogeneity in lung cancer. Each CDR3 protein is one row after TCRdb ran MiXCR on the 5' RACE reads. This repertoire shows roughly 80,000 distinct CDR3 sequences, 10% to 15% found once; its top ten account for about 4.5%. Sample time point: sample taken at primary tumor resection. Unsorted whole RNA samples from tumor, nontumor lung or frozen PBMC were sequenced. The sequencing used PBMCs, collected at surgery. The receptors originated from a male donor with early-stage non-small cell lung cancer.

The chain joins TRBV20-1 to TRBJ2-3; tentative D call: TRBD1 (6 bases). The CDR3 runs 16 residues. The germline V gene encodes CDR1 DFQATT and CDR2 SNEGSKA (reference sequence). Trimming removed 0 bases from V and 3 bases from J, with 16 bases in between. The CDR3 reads CSARDPRTGRTDTQYF. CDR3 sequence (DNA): TGCAGTGCTAGAGATCCCAGAACAGGGCGTACAGATACGCAGTATTTT.

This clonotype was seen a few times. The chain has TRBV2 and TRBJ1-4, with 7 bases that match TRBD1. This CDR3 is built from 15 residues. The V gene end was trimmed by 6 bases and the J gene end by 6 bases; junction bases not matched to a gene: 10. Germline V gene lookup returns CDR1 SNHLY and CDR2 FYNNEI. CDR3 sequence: CASSVPVTGYEKLFF. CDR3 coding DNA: TGTGCCAGCAGCGTGCCCGTGACAGGGTATGAAAAACTGTTTTTT.

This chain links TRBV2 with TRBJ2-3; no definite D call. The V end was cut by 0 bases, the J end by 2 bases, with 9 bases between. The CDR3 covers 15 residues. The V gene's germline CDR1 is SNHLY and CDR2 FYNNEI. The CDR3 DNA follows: TGTGCCAGCAGTGAAGCGCTTGGTGTCACAGATACGCAGTATTTT. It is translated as CASSEALGVTDTQYF.

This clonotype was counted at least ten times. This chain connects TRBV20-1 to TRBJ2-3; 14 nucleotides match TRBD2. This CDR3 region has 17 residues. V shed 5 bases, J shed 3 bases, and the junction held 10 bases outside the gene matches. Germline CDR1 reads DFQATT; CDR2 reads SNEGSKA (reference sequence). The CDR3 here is CSADGTSGSLGTDTQYF. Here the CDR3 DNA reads TGCAGTGCTGATGGGACTAGCGGGAGCTTGGGGACAGATACGCAGTATTTT.

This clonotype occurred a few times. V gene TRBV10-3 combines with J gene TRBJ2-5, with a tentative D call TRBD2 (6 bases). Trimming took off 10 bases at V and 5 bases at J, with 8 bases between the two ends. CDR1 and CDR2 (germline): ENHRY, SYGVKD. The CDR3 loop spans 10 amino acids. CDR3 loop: CATRGETQYF. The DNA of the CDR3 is TGTGCCACTCGGGGGGAGACCCAGTACTTC.

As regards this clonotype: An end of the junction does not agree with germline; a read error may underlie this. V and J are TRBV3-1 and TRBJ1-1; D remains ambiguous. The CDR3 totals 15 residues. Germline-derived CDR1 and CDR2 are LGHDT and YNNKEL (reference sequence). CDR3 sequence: CDSSPTSSENTEAFF. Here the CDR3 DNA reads TGTGACAGCAGCCCCACGTCCAGCGAGAACACTGAAGCTTTCTTT.

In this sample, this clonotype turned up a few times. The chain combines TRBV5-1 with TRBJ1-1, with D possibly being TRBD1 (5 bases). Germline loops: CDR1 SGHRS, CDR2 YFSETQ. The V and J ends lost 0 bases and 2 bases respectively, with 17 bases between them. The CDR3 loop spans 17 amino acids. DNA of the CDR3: TGCGCCAGCAGCTTGGCCGAGGGGATTAGTAAAAACACTGAAGCTTTCTTT. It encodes CASSLAEGISKNTEAFF.

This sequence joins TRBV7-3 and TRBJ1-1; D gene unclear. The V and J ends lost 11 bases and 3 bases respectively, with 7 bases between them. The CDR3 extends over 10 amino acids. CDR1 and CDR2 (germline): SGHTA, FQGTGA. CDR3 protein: CASQDTEAFF. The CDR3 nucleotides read TGTGCCTCCCAAGACACTGAAGCTTTCTTT.

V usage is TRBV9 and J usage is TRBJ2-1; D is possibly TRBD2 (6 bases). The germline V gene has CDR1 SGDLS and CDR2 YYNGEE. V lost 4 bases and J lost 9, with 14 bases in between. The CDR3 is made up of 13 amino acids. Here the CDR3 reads CASSTGGALEQFF. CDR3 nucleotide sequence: TGTGCCAGCAGCACAGGCGGGGCTCTTGAGCAGTTCTTC. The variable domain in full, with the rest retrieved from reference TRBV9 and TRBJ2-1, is DSGVTQTPKHLITATGQRVTLRCSPRSGDLSVYWYQQSLDQGLQFLIQYYNGEERAKGNILERFSAQQFPDLHSELNLSSLELGDSALYFCASSTGGALEQFFGPGTRLTVL.

CDR3 nucleotide sequence: TGTGCCAGCAGACGGACTAGCGGGCACTTAATTCAAGAGACCCAGTACTTC. This gives the protein CASRRTSGHLIQETQYF. This chain uses TRBV2 with TRBJ2-5; TRBD2 aligns across 11 bases. The CDR3 has 17 amino acids. V shed 6 bases and J 2 bases; nucleotides not matched to a gene: 11. Per the germline V gene, CDR1 is SNHLY and CDR2 is FYNNEI.

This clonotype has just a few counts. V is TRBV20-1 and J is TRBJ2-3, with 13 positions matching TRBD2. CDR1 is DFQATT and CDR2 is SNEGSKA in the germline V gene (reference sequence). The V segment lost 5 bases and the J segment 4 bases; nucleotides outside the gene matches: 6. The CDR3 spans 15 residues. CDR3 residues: CSAWTSGSSPDTQYF. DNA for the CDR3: TGCAGTGCTTGGACTAGCGGGAGTTCCCCAGATACGCAGTATTTT.

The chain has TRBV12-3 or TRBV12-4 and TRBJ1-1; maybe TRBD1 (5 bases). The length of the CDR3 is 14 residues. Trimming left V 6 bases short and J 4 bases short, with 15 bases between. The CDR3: CASRGESGGTEAFF. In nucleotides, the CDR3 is TGTGCCAGCAGGGGGGAGTCCGGGGGCACTGAAGCTTTCTTT.

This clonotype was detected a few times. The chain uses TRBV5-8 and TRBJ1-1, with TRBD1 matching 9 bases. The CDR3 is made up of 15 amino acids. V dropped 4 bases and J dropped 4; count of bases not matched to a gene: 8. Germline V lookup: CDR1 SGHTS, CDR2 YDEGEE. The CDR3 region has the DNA TGTGCCAGCAGCCCGGGACAGGGAAAGGGCACTGAAGCTTTCTTT. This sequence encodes CASSPGQGKGTEAFF.

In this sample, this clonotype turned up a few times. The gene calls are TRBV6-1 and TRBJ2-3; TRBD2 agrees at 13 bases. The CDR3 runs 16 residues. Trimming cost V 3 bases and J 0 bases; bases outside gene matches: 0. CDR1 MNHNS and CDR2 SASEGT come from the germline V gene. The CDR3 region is CASSETSGGSTDTQYF. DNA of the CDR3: TGTGCCAGCAGTGAGACTAGCGGGGGGAGCACAGATACGCAGTATTTT.

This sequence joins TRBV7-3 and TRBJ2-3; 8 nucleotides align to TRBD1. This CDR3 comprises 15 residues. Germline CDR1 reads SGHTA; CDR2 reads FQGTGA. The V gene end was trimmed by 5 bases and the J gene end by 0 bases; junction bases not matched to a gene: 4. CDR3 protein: CASSPTGASTDTQYF. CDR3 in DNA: TGTGCCAGCAGCCCGACAGGGGCGAGCACAGATACGCAGTATTTT.

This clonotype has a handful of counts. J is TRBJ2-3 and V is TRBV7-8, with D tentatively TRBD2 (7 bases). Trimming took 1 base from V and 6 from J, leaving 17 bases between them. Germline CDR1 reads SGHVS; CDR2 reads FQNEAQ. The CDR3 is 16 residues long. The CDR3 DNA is TGTGCCAGCAGCTTAGATCGGGGGGCCACCGGGGATACGCAGTATTTT. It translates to CASSLDRGATGDTQYF.

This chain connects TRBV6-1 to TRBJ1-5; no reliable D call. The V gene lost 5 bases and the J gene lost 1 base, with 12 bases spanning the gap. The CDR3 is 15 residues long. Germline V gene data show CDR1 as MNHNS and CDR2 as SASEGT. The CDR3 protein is CASSPRTESNQPQHF. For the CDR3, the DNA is TGTGCCAGCAGTCCCCGGACGGAGAGCAATCAGCCCCAGCATTTT.

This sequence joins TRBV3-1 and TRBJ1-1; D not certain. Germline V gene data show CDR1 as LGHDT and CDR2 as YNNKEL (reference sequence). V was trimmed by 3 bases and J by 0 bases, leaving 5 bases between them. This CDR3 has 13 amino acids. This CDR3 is CASSQILNTEAFF. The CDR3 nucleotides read TGTGCCAGCAGCCAGATCTTGAACACTGAAGCTTTCTTT.

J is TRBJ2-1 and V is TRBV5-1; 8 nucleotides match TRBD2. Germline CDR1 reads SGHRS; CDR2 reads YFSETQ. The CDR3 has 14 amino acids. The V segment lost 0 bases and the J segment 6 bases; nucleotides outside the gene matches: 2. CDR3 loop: CASSLGAGGNEQFF. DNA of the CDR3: TGCGCCAGCAGCTTGGGGGCGGGAGGCAATGAGCAGTTCTTC.

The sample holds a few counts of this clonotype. CDR3 protein: CASSQYPRNEQFF. The CDR3 DNA is TGTGCCAGCAGCCAGTACCCGAGGAATGAGCAGTTCTTC. V gene TRBV3-1 combines with J gene TRBJ2-1, with no clear D. Germline V lookup: CDR1 LGHDT, CDR2 YNNKEL (reference sequence). With 3 bases removed from V and 7 bases from J, the gap between germline ends came to 10 bases. This CDR3 is built from 13 residues.

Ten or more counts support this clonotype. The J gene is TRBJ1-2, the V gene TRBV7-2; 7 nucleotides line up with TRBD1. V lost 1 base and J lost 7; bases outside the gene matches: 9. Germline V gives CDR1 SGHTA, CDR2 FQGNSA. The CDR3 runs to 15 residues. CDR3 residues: CASSLDMAGGSGYTF. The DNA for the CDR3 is TGTGCCAGCAGCTTAGATATGGCAGGGGGAAGTGGCTACACCTTC.

The CDR3 DNA reads TGCGCCAGCAGCTTGGCACAGGGTTGGACTGAAGCTTTCTTT. This sequence encodes CASSLAQGWTEAFF. This sequence joins TRBV5-1 and TRBJ1-1, with D tentatively TRBD1 (6 bases). The CDR3 spans 14 residues. Germline V gene sequence: CDR1 SGHRS, CDR2 YFSETQ. Trimming left V 0 bases short and J 5 bases short, with 11 bases between.

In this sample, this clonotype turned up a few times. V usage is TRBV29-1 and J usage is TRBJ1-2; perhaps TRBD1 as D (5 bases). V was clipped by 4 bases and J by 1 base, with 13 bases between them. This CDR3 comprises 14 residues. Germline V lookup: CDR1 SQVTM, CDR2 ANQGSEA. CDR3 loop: CSVVVQGDNYGYTF. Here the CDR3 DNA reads TGCAGCGTTGTCGTGCAGGGAGATAACTATGGCTACACCTTC.